These 3 T cell receptor beta chains were sequenced from one sample in a study of response to subunit inactivated influenza vaccine. TCRdb redid the calling of the RT-PCR reads with MiXCR, one entry per CDR3 protein. Of 540,000 or so distinct CDR3 sequences listed, 10% to 15% are singletons. Sequenced here: PBMCs from blood, sampled more than 35 days after vaccination. These TCRs come from a man between 45 and 60 years old who received an inactivated influenza vaccine.

The rearrangement links TRBV14 to TRBJ2-1; TRBD1 matches at 7 bases. Germline V gives CDR1 SGHDN, CDR2 FVKESK. There are 16 residues in the CDR3. J was trimmed by 7 bases and V by 1 base; bases with no gene match: 10. CDR3 protein: CASSQGLQGFWNEQFF. CDR3 DNA: TGTGCCAGCAGCCAAGGGTTACAGGGGTTTTGGAATGAGCAGTTCTTC.

There are a few counts of this clonotype. V gene TRBV20-1 combines with J gene TRBJ2-5; no reliable D call. V lost 0 bases and J lost 2, with 16 bases in between. Germline loops: CDR1 DFQATT, CDR2 SNEGSKA (reference sequence). The CDR3 covers 16 residues. The CDR3 reads CSARDSRLTTQETQYF. The CDR3 DNA sequence: TGCAGTGCTAGAGATTCTCGGCTGACAACACAAGAGACCCAGTACTTC.

J is TRBJ2-7 and V is TRBV7-2; no clear D gene. The CDR3 sequence is 14 residues long. V was shortened by 1 base and J by 2 bases, with 9 bases between the two germline ends. Germline V gives CDR1 SGHTA, CDR2 FQGNSA. CDR3 nucleotide sequence: TGTGCCAGCAGCTTAGGGTACAGCCCCTACGAGCAGTACTTC. Translation: CASSLGYSPYEQYF.